This T cell receptor (beta chain) was found in a study of blood T cell repertoires in COVID-19. Study overall: Material from acute and convalescent COVID-19 was sourced from the United States, Italy and Spain.

This clone appeared a few times. Sequenced by immunoSEQ multiplex PCR; TCRdb stores in-frame clones only, minus some. This sample has almost 200,000 clones, with around four fifths found just once. Germline V CDR1 and CDR2: MNHEY, SMNVEV (reference sequence). This CDR3 has 17 amino acids. V lost 1 base and J lost 3; bases outside the gene matches: 8. The rearrangement joins TRBV27 to TRBJ2-2, with 7 bases matching TRBD2. This receptor was taken from a man aged 55-75 years with COVID-19, enrolled during active disease. Material: peripheral blood. DNA for the CDR3: TGTGCCAGCAGTTTATATGGTGGGAGGGCCGACACCGGGGAGCTGTTTTTT. Translated, it gives CASSLYGGRADTGELFF.